This T cell receptor (beta chain) was recorded in a study of T cell clonotyping in hematopoietic cell transplantation. Some clones are missing from TCRdb's copy, which holds only in-frame ones; the method was immunoSEQ multiplex PCR. This repertoire shows approximately 4,400 clones, 55% to 75% found once; its top ten account for 8.5%. Trimming took 0 bases from V and 5 from J, leaving 11 bases between them. Germline assignment: CDR1 MGHRA and CDR2 YSYEKL. The CDR3 runs 16 residues. This clone was counted between two and nine times. The TCR was taken from a male patient aged 60-70 years who had an allogeneic stem cell transplant, so the T cells may come from the graft donor. Some clones in this sample may be carry-over from other donors' samples. Here the sequenced sample was PBMCs, taken 100 days after allogeneic stem cell transplant. The chain uses TRBV4-1 and TRBJ1-6; D call uncertain. The CDR3 DNA sequence: TGCGCCAGCAGCCAAGAAGAGACACCCAATAATTCACCCCTCCACTTT. Its protein product is CASSQEETPNNSPLHF.